A selection of T cell receptor beta chains follows, all from one sample in a study of PD-L1 blockade in urothelial cancer. Data came from immunoSEQ multiplex PCR; TCRdb stores just in-frame clones and leaves some out. The data show tens of thousands of clones, with about 90% seen just once and roughly 12% held by the top ten. This specimen consisted of PBMCs, obtained around atezolizumab (anti-PD-L1) treatment. Source of these receptors: a man aged 55 to 70 with urothelial cancer. CDR3s leave out the opening cysteine and the closing phenylalanine or tryptophan.

j_call | v_call | cdr3_aa
TRBJ2-7 | TRBV19 | ASSTGQYYEQY
TRBJ1-1 | TRBV9 | ASSVRDRTEAF
TRBJ2-3 | TRBV2 | ASSPGLAGGVRTDTQY
TRBJ2-5 | TRBV29-1 | SVGGVVSETQY
TRBJ2-2 | TRBV18 | ASSPAAPGELF
TRBJ2-2 | TRBV5-1 | ASSIATGAAGELF
TRBJ2-2 | TRBV6-1 | ASSEPRQRSVAGELF
TRBJ2-3 | TRBV6-4 | ASSDSQGSTDTQY
TRBJ1-1 | TRBV7-6 | ASSVIPAGGPMTEAF
TRBJ2-7 | TRBV30 | AWENSGYEQY
TRBJ2-7 | TRBV10-3 | ATRTGVDEQY
TRBJ1-5 | TRBV27 | ASGPGQPQH
TRBJ2-3 | TRBV27 | ASSLKGLVTDTQY
TRBJ2-6 | TRBV11-2 | ASSLPRSGANVLT
TRBJ2-7 | TRBV7-2 | ASSPTSGRVYEQY
TRBJ1-6 | TRBV7-3 | ASSSNGQGITPLH
TRBJ1-2 | TRBV27 | ASRLTGQGGYT
TRBJ2-6 | TRBV5-1 | ASSVSSGGPGANVLT
TRBJ1-2 | TRBV11-2 | ASSLPPEGRGYT
TRBJ2-7 | TRBV30 | AWSIGGGLYEQY
TRBJ2-2 | TRBV5-1 | ASSFPPRGPGTGELF
TRBJ1-2 | TRBV30 | AWSVQNNYYGYT
TRBJ1-5 | TRBV2 | ASTGQGIQPQH
TRBJ2-1 | TRBV2 | ASRVSGRVGEQF
TRBJ1-1 | TRBV5-5 | ASSSFRGEWTEAF
TRBJ1-2 | TRBV5-4 | ASSLPTGFYYGYT
TRBJ2-7 | TRBV2 | ASSAPSDRSSYEQY
TRBJ2-7 | TRBV7-8 | ASSRLDPGQGFEQY
TRBJ2-1 | TRBV10-3 | AIRHSVVRDQEQF
TRBJ2-7 | TRBV9 | ASSVTTGIHEQY
TRBJ1-5 | TRBV7-2 | ASSLVGTSNQPQH
TRBJ2-1 | TRBV6-5 | ASSYRGVSYNEQF
TRBJ1-1 | TRBV6-1 | ASILQGGDTEAF
TRBJ2-1 | TRBV5-1 | ASSLDRVSSYNEQF
TRBJ2-7 | TRBV6-5 | ASRPLTGGTYEQY
TRBJ2-3 | TRBV6-5 | ASSYSASGSTDTQY